Sequencing of this T cell receptor (beta chain) was carried out in a study of T-cell reconstitution after alpha-beta-depleted transplantation in children. Molecular barcoding with unique molecular identifiers was used for the TCRbeta library. TCRdb ran MiXCR on the PCR reads and lists one entry per CDR3 protein. The repertoire consists of approximately 520,000 distinct CDR3 sequences, with 32% occurring once and the leading ten covering 2% to 2.5%. This CDR3 has 14 amino acids. Germline V gives CDR1 DFQATT, CDR2 SNEGSKA (reference sequence). Trimming took off 5 bases at V and 4 bases at J, with 14 bases between the two ends.

The receptor's source is a human donor who donated a stem cell graft to a child with aplastic anemia. The chain employs TRBV20-1 and TRBJ2-2, with a tentative D call TRBD1 (6 bases). The sequencing here drew on PBMCs from the stem cell graft donor, taken from the stem cell graft. CDR3 sequence: CSAYRELGTGELFF. The CDR3 DNA is TGCAGTGCTTACAGGGAGCTGGGCACCGGGGAGCTGTTTTTT.